The clone carrying this TCR beta chain was recorded at least ten times. The antigen remains unidentified. V dropped 5 bases and J dropped 8 bases, with 6 bases sitting between them. CDR1 MNHEY and CDR2 SVGEGT come from the germline V gene. This CDR3 comprises 11 residues. This sample stems from a study of CD8 T cells in ankylosing spondylitis. With molecular barcodes, quantitative 5'-RACE was used to make the TCR beta libraries. TCRdb redid the calling of the 5' RACE reads with MiXCR, one entry per CDR3 protein. The repertoire has some 52,000 distinct CDR3 sequences, 7.4% of them found once; the top ten carry roughly 8.1%. Whole-study results and caveats: A motif of several highly homologous TCR beta variants was seen as apparently characteristic of ankylosing spondylitis blood. Disease-associated clones were reportedly significantly overrepresented in matched ankylosing spondylitis synovial fluid. Relatively scarce in peripheral blood, disease-linked clones were CD8+.

The J gene is TRBJ2-2, the V gene TRBV6-2 or TRBV6-3; D not certain. The clonotype comes from a female donor with ankylosing spondylitis or in good health (not recorded which). The sequenced material came from blood, either unsorted or a sorted T cell fraction (not recorded which). CDR3 sequence reads: CASSLRGELFF. As DNA, the CDR3 is TGTGCCAGCAGTCTAAGGGGGGAGCTGTTTTTT.